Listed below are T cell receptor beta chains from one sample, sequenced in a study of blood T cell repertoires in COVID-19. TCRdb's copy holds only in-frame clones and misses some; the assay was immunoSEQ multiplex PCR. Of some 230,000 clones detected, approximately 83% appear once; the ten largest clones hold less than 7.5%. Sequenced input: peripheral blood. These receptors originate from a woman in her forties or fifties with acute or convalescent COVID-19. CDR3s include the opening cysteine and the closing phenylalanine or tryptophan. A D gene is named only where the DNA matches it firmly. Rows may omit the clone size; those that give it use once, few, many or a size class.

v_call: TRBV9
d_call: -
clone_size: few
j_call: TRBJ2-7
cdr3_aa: CASSMRLDSSYEQYF
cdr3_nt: TGTGCCAGCAGCATGAGGCTAGACAGCTCCTACGAGCAGTACTTC

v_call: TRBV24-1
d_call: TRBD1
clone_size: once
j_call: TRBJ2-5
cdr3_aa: CATSDHRTGGLETQYF
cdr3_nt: TGTGCCACCAGTGACCACCGGACAGGGGGCCTAGAGACCCAGTACTTC

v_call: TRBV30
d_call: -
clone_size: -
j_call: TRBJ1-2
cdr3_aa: CAWSAQGVDGYTF
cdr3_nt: TGTGCCTGGAGTGCACAGGGAGTCGACGGCTACACCTTC

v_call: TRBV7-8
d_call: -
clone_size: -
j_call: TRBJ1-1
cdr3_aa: CASSLELNTEAFF
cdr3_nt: TGTGCCAGCAGCTTAGAGCTGAACACTGAAGCTTTCTTT

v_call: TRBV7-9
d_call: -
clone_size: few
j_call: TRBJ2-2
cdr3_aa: CASSLATEYGELFF
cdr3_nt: TGTGCCAGCAGCTTAGCCACAGAATACGGGGAGCTGTTTTTT

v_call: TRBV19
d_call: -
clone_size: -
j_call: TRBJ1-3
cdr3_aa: CASSTYSITSGNTIYF
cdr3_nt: TGTGCCAGTAGTACGTACAGTATAACTTCTGGAAACACCATATATTTT

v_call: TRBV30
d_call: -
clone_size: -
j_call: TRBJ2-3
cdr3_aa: CAWTLGGGPRTQYF
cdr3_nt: TGTGCCTGGACCTTAGGGGGGGGCCCCCGTACGCAGTATTTT

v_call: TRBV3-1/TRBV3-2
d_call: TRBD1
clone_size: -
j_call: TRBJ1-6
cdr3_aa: CASSQGDRGGSPLHF
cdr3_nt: TGTGCCAGCAGCCAGGGGGACAGGGGGGGATCACCCCTCCACTTT

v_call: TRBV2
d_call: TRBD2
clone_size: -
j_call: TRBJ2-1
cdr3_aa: CASSVFSGTGDEQFF
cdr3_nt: TGTGCCAGCAGTGTTTTCAGCGGGACGGGGGATGAGCAGTTCTTC

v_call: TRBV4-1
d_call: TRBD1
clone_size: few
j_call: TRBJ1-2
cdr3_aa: CASSQGQGPGYTF
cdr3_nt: TGCGCCAGCAGCCAGGGACAGGGGCCTGGCTACACCTTC

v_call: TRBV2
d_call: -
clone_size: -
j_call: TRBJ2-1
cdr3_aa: CASGSSRVDSYNEQFF
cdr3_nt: TGTGCCAGCGGATCTTCCAGGGTGGACTCCTACAATGAGCAGTTCTTC

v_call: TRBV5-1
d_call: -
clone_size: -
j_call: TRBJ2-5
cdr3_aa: CASSLAGRETQYF
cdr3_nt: TGCGCCAGCAGCTTGGCCGGTCGTGAGACCCAGTACTTC

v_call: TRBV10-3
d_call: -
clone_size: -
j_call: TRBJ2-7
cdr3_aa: CAISESRLPYEQYF
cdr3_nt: TGTGCCATCAGTGAGTCCCGTCTACCCTACGAGCAGTACTTC

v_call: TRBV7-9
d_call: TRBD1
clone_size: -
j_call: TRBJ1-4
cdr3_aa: CASSLDETGSKAKLFF
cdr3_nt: TGTGCCAGCAGCTTAGACGAGACAGGGTCTAAAGCAAAACTGTTTTTT

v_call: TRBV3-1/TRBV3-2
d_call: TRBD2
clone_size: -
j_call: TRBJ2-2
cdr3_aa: CASSLGTSGHTGELFF
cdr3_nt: TGTGCCAGCAGCCTCGGGACTAGCGGACACACCGGGGAGCTGTTTTTT

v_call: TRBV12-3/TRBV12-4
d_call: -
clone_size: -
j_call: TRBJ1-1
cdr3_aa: CASTLTRDTEAFF
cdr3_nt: TGTGCCAGCACATTAACCAGGGACACTGAAGCTTTCTTT

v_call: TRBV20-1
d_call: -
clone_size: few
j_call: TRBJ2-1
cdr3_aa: CSASKASYEQFF
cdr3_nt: TGCAGTGCTAGTAAGGCTAGTTATGAGCAGTTCTTC

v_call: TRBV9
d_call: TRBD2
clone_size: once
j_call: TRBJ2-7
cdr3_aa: CASSRTSGGPHYEQYF
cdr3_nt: TGTGCCAGCAGCCGCACTAGCGGGGGGCCCCACTACGAGCAGTACTTC

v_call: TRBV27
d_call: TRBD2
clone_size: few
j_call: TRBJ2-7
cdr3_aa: CASSLRAGGGSFYEQYF
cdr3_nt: TGTGCCAGCAGTTTACGAGCGGGAGGGGGAAGTTTCTACGAGCAGTACTTC

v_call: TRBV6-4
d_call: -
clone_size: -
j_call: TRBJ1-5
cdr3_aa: CASSGGWNQPQHF
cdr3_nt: TGTGCCAGCAGTGGCGGGTGGAATCAGCCCCAGCATTTT

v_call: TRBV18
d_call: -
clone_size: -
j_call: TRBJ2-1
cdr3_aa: CASSPPYRSEQFF
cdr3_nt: TGTGCCAGCTCACCACCCTACCGGTCTGAGCAGTTCTTC

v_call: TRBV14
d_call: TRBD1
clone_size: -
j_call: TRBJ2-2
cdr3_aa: CASSHLGQTNTGELFF
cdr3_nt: TGTGCCAGCAGCCATTTGGGACAGACGAACACCGGGGAGCTGTTTTTT

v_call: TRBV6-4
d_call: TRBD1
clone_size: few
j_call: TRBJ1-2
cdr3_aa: CASSPGQNYGYTF
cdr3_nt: TGTGCCAGCAGTCCGGGACAGAACTATGGCTACACCTTC

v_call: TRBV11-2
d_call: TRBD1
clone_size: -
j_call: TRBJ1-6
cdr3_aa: CASSLGQVASPLHF
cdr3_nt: TGTGCCAGCAGCCTAGGACAGGTTGCTTCACCCCTCCACTTT

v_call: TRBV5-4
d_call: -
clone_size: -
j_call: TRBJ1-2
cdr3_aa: CASSIDGEPYGYTF
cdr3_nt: TGTGCCAGCAGCATCGACGGGGAGCCCTATGGCTACACCTTC

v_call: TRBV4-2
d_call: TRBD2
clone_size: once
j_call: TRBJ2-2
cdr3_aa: CASSPRTSRNTGELFF
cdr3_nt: TGTGCCAGCAGCCCCCGGACTAGCAGGAACACCGGGGAGCTGTTTTTT

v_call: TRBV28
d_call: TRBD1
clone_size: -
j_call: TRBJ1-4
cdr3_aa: CASSKGGQEFEKLFF
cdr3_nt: TGTGCCAGCAGTAAGGGGGGACAGGAGTTCGAAAAACTGTTTTTT

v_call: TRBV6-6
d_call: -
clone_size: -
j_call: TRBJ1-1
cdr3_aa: CASTPWEANTEAFF
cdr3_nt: TGTGCCAGCACCCCATGGGAGGCGAACACTGAAGCTTTCTTT

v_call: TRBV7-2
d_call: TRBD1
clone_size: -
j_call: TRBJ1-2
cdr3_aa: CASSLAASGTGAYGYTF
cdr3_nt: TGTGCCAGCAGCTTAGCCGCTTCCGGGACAGGAGCCTATGGCTACACCTTC

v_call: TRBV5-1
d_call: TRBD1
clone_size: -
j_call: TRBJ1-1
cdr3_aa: CASRPRGDSRNTEAFF
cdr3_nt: TGCGCCAGCAGACCCCGCGGGGACAGCAGGAACACTGAAGCTTTCTTT

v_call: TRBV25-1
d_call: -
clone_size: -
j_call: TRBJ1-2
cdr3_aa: CASRPAGGNGYTF
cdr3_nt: TGTGCCAGCAGACCCGCGGGCGGGAATGGCTACACCTTC

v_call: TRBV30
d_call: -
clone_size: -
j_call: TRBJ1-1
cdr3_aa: CAWNGGGNTEAFF
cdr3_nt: TGTGCCTGGAACGGGGGGGGAAACACTGAAGCTTTCTTT

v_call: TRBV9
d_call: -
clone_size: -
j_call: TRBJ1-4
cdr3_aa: CASSGQGREKLFF
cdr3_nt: TGTGCCAGCAGCGGCCAGGGAAGGGAAAAACTGTTTTTT

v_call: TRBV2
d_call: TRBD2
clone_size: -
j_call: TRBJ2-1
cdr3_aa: CASIGGSGQFF
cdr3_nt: TGTGCCAGCATTGGCGGGAGTGGGCAGTTCTTC

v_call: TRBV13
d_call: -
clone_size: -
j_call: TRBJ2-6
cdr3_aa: CASTVWRGTGANVLTF
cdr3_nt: TGTGCCAGCACGGTTTGGCGAGGGACTGGGGCCAACGTCCTGACTTTC

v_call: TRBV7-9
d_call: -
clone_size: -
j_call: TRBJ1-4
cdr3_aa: CASSPQANNEKLFF
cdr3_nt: TGTGCCAGCAGCCCTCAGGCGAATAATGAAAAACTGTTTTTT

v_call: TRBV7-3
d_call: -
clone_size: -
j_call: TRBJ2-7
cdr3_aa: CASSLMDSQEQYF
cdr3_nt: TGTGCCAGCAGCTTAATGGACAGTCAGGAGCAGTACTTC

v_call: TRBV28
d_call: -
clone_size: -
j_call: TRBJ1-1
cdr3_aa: CASSFLNTEAFF
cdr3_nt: TGTGCCAGCAGTTTCTTGAACACTGAAGCTTTCTTT

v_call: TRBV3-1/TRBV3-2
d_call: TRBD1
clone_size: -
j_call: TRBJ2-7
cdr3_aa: CASRQSQGYVGEQYF
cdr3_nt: TGTGCCAGCAGACAATCACAGGGGTATGTGGGCGAGCAGTACTTC

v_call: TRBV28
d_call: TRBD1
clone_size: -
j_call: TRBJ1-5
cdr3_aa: CASRRRSGQLSNQPQHF
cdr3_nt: TGTGCCAGCAGACGACGCTCGGGACAGCTTAGCAATCAGCCCCAGCATTTT

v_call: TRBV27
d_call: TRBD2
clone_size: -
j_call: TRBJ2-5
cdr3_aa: CASSLLAAQETQYF
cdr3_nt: TGTGCCAGCAGTTTACTAGCGGCCCAAGAGACCCAGTACTTC

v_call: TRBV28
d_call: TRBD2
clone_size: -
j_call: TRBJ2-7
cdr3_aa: CASRQTSSFYEQYF
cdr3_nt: TGTGCCAGCAGGCAGACTAGCAGCTTCTACGAGCAGTACTTC

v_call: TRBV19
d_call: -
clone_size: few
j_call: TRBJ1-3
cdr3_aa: CASTGRGGPSGNTIYF
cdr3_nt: TGTGCCAGTACCGGGCGAGGAGGGCCTTCTGGAAACACCATATATTTT

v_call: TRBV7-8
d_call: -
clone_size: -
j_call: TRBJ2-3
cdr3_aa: CASSLNAGIDTDTQYF
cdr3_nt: TGTGCCAGCAGCTTAAATGCGGGGATAGACACAGATACGCAGTATTTT

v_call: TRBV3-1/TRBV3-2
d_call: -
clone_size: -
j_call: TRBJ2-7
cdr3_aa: CASSQGQATYEQYF
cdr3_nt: TGTGCCAGCAGCCAAGGTCAAGCGACCTACGAGCAGTACTTC

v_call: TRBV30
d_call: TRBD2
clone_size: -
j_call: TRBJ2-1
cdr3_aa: CAWSRDSGGRDEQFF
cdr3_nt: TGTGCCTGGAGTCGAGATAGCGGGGGCCGCGATGAGCAGTTCTTC

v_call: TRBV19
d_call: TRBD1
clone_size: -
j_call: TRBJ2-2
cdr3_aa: CASSNPGGTGELFF
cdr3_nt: TGTGCCAGTAGTAACCCAGGGGGCACCGGGGAGCTGTTTTTT

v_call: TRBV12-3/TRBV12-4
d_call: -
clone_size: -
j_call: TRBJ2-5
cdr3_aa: CASSLAGSETQYF
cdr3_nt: TGTGCCAGCAGTTTGGCCGGGTCGGAGACCCAGTACTTC

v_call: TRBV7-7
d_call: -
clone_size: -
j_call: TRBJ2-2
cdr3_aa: CASSLGRTVRPGELFF
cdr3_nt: TGTGCTAGCAGCTTAGGACGGACAGTTCGTCCCGGGGAGCTGTTTTTT

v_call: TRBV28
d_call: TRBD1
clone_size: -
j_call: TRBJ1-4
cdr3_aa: CASLTGAEKLFF
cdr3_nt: TGTGCCAGCCTCACAGGGGCTGAAAAACTGTTTTTT

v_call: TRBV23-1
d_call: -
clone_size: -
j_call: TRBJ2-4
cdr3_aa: CASEGGEVKNIQYF
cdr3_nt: TGCGCCAGCGAGGGGGGGGAGGTAAAAAACATTCAGTACTTC

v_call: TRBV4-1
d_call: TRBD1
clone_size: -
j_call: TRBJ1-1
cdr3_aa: CASSPQGASTEAFF
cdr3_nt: TGCGCCAGCAGCCCACAGGGGGCGAGCACTGAAGCTTTCTTT

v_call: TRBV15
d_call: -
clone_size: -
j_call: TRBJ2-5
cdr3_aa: CATSRDLAGSLTQYF
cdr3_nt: TGTGCCACCAGCAGAGATCTGGCAGGGTCATTGACCCAGTACTTC

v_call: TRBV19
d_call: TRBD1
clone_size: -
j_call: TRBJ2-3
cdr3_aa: CASQGALTDTQYF
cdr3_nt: TGTGCCAGTCAGGGGGCGCTTACAGATACGCAGTATTTT